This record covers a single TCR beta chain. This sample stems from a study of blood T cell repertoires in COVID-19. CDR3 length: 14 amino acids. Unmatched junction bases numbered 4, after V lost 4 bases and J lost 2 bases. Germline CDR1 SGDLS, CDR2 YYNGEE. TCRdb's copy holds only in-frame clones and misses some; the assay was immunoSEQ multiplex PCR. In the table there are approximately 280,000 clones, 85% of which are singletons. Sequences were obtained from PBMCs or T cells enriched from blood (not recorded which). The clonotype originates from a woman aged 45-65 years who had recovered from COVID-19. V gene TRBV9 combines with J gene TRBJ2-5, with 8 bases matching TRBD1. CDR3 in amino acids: CASSLGQGQETQYF. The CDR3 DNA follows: TGTGCCAGCAGCCTTGGACAGGGACAAGAGACCCAGTACTTC.